The 15 T cell receptor beta chains below were found in one sample sequenced in a study of shared clonotypes between healthy human individuals. Terminally differentiated effector memory CD45RA+ cells were left out of the naive CD8 fraction, which was CD45RO-negative and positively selected for CCR7. This table comes from immunoSEQ multiplex PCR, and its TCRdb copy is limited to in-frame clones, with some not included. The sample contains about 2.2 million clones, 93% of which appear only once. Sequencing used naive CD8+ T cells from PBMCs. These receptors were taken from a man in his late teens or twenties in good health. Some clones in this sample may be carry-over from other donors' samples.

The rearrangement joins TRBV28 to TRBJ2-1, with a possible D match to TRBD2 (5 bases). The V gene's germline CDR1 is MDHEN and CDR2 SYDVKM. The CDR3 contains 14 residues. Trimming took 5 bases from V and 2 from J, leaving 10 bases between them. The CDR3 is CASSRREPYNEQFF. CDR3 nucleotides: TGTGCCAGCAGTAGACGGGAACCCTACAATGAGCAGTTCTTC.

This clone was recorded once. The CDR3 here is CASSGDGAQETQYF. CDR3 nucleotide sequence: TGTGCCAGCAGCGGGGATGGGGCTCAAGAGACCCAGTACTTC. The J gene is TRBJ2-5, the V gene TRBV6-5, with D perhaps TRBD1 or TRBD2 (5 bases each). In germline, CDR1 is MNHEY, CDR2 SVGAGI. The V end lost 6 bases, the J end lost 2 bases, and 13 bases lay between the germline ends. The CDR3 spans 14 residues.

The chain carries TRBV28 and TRBJ2-7; TRBD1 matches at 10 bases. Germline CDR1 and CDR2: MDHEN and SYDVKM. CDR3 length equals 14 residues. Trimming took 0 bases from V and 5 from J; bases not matched to a gene: 1. The CDR3 is CASSLWDRGDEQYF. DNA of the CDR3: TGTGCCAGCAGTTTATGGGACAGGGGGGACGAGCAGTACTTC.

The CDR3 region is CASSPYLHTGELFF. The CDR3, as DNA: TGTGCCAGCAGCCCCTACTTGCACACCGGGGAGCTGTTTTTT. The rearrangement joins TRBV9 to TRBJ2-2, with D unclear. Germline-derived CDR1 and CDR2 are SGDLS and YYNGEE. Trimming removed 4 bases at V and 3 bases at J, with 10 bases between. The CDR3 has 14 amino acids.

The chain joins TRBV19 to TRBJ1-5; 8 positions agree with TRBD1. Germline V gene sequence: CDR1 LNHDA, CDR2 SQIVND (reference sequence). V lost 3 bases and J lost 4; bases outside the gene matches: 8. The CDR3 runs to 16 residues. CDR3 amino acids: CASSIDRGASNQPQHF. CDR3 DNA: TGTGCCAGTAGTATTGACAGGGGCGCCTCAAATCAGCCCCAGCATTTT.

The chain uses TRBV18 and TRBJ2-5; 13 positions agree with TRBD2. The CDR3 loop spans 18 amino acids. V shed 0 bases and J 2 bases; nucleotides not matched to a gene: 6. Per the germline V gene, CDR1 is KGHSH and CDR2 is LQKENI. The CDR3 sequence: CASSPPPGLAGLQETQYF. CDR3 bases: TGTGCCAGCTCACCACCCCCGGGACTAGCGGGGCTACAAGAGACCCAGTACTTC.

The chain links TRBV30 to TRBJ2-3, with a possible D match to TRBD2 (5 bases). The CDR3 runs to 13 residues. V gave up 1 base and J gave up 5 bases, with 10 bases separating them. Germline V gene sequence: CDR1 GTSNPN, CDR2 SVGIG (reference sequence). CDR3 coding DNA: TGTGCCTGGAGTGGAGAGCGGAGAGATACGCAGTATTTT. It encodes CAWSGERRDTQYF. The full variable domain, with the rest looked up from reference TRBV30 and TRBJ2-3, is SQTIHQWPATLVQPVGSPLSLECTVEGTSNPNLYWYRQAAGRGLQLLFYSVGIGQISSEVPQNLSASRPQDRQFILSSKKLLLSDSGFYLCAWSGERRDTQYFGPGTRLTVL.

The V and J genes are TRBV27 and TRBJ1-4, with TRBD1 as a possible D gene (5 bases). Deletions cut 6 bases from V and 2 bases from J, with 16 bases between. The CDR3 is made up of 16 amino acids. Germline V gene sequence: CDR1 MNHEY, CDR2 SMNVEV (reference sequence). Written as DNA, the CDR3 is TGTGCCAGCAGGGACCTTAAAGGGGTGACTAATGAAAAACTGTTTTTT. This encodes CASRDLKGVTNEKLFF.

This clone appeared once. The sample carries other DNA sequences with the same CDR3. The genes are TRBV6-5 and TRBJ2-3; 10 bases line up with TRBD1. The CDR3 length is 14 residues. J was trimmed by 3 bases and V by 6 bases; bases with no gene match: 3. Germline CDR1 MNHEY, CDR2 SVGAGI. CDR3 amino acids: CASSRDRGTDTQYF. The CDR3 DNA sequence: TGTGCCAGCAGCCGGGACAGGGGTACAGATACGCAGTATTTT.

As for this clone: At the DNA level, this CDR3 is encoded by other sequences in the same sample as well. The rearrangement uses TRBV5-1 and TRBJ2-7; unclear D gene. This CDR3 contains 13 residues. The V end lost 0 bases, the J end lost 3 bases, and 7 bases lay between the germline ends. Germline CDR1 reads SGHRS; CDR2 reads YFSETQ. The CDR3 is CASSLALGYEQYF. CDR3 coding DNA: TGCGCCAGCAGCTTGGCCTTGGGCTACGAGCAGTACTTC.

This chain connects TRBV19 to TRBJ2-5; D is possibly TRBD1 or TRBD2 (5 bases each). The V end lost 10 bases, the J end lost 5 bases, and 11 bases lay between the germline ends. The germline gives CDR1 LNHDA, CDR2 SQIVND (reference sequence). The CDR3 contains 11 residues. The DNA for the CDR3 is TGTGCCACGGACGAGGGGGAGACCCAGTACTTC. Translation gives CATDEGETQYF.

The V and J genes are TRBV6-5 and TRBJ2-5, with D uncertain. This CDR3 spans 15 amino acids. CDR1 is MNHEY, CDR2 SVGAGI, per germline. V lost 9 bases to trimming and J lost 4 bases, with 21 bases between them. The DNA for the CDR3 is TGTGCCAGTAGGTCCCGGGCCTCACATTCAGAGACCCAGTACTTC. Its protein product is CASRSRASHSETQYF.

About this clone itself: This CDR3 is also generated by other DNA sequences in the sample. The chain couples TRBV7-2 to TRBJ2-5; no firm D call. Trimming shortened V by 6 bases and J by 4 bases, and 9 bases separated the two germline ends. The germline V gene has CDR1 SGHTA and CDR2 FQGNSA. The CDR3 runs to 12 residues. This CDR3 is CASSPRRETQYF. CDR3 in DNA: TGTGCCAGCAGTCCAAGACGAGAGACCCAGTACTTC.

This chain connects TRBV11-2 to TRBJ2-7, with D tentatively TRBD2 (5 bases). The V and J ends lost 5 bases and 3 bases respectively, with 17 bases between them. Germline loops: CDR1 SGHAT, CDR2 FQNNGV. The CDR3 contains 15 residues. The CDR3 protein is CASSASGGGGYEQYF. The CDR3 DNA is TGTGCCAGCAGCGCCTCGGGTGGAGGCGGCTACGAGCAGTACTTC.

The V and J genes are TRBV5-1 and TRBJ2-1; the match to TRBD2 covers 8 bases. The CDR3 loop spans 16 amino acids. The trim removed 4 bases at V and 0 bases at J, leaving 6 bases unmatched. Looked up from germline, CDR1 is SGHRS and CDR2 is YFSETQ. This CDR3 is CASSPTSDSSYNEQFF. CDR3 in DNA: TGCGCCAGCAGCCCGACTAGCGACAGCTCCTACAATGAGCAGTTCTTC. The full variable domain, with the rest looked up from reference TRBV5-1 and TRBJ2-1, is KAGVTQTPRYLIKTRGQQVTLSCSPISGHRSVSWYQQTPGQGLQFLFEYFSETQRNKGNFPGRFSGRQFSNSRSEMNVSTLELGDSALYLCASSPTSDSSYNEQFFGPGTRLTVL.